The present TCR beta chain was sequenced within a study of cytomegalovirus exposure and HLA in healthy donors (dated by TCRdb to the late 2010s). About the investigation overall: The 500 to 700 repertoires of the first cohort and the 120 validation repertoires were produced on the same platform, according to a later analysis. The study aimed to test whether signatures of past pathogen exposure could be identified by cataloging public T cell receptors. Along with the approximately 670-subject first cohort, a separate validation cohort of over a hundred different subjects was used. To predict cytomegalovirus infection status, the study combined high-throughput TCR immunosequencing, statistical association of individual TCRs with disease status, and machine learning. Broad study findings and their caveats: The authors suggested that the approach could potentially be generalized to other disease states and immunological phenotypes. Of the cluster scores, roughly 95% were above 0 in a later analysis, which found that TCRs clustered in the first cohort also tended to co-occur in the approximately 130 validation repertoires. In vitro tests confirmed that a few of the cytomegalovirus-associated TCR beta chains recognize cytomegalovirus antigens. While some public TCRs were present in many individuals, most TCR sequences turned up only very rarely across donors. The classifier was reported to diagnose cytomegalovirus status with high specificity and sensitivity in both the original and validation cohorts. A later analysis lacked HLA typing for the validation cohort, so it scored co-occurrence in that cohort across all 110 or so repertoires. In the study, around 160 TCR beta chains were listed as associated with cytomegalovirus.

The donors belonged to the validation cohort of 120 subjects, which was separate from the approximately 680-subject first cohort. Of note for this clone: Its antigen target is currently unknown. Base qualities are not recorded, but no much larger clone differs from it by a single base.

The protocol used for the library was the immunoSEQ multiplex PCR assay. The authors processed their data as follows. A statistical classification framework was built for diagnosing cytomegalovirus status from the catalog of TCR beta chain sequences. TCRdb stores this immuneACCESS table with in-frame sequences only. Part of the clones is absent; in the studies checked, under half of the shortfall reflects unresolved V genes, and no reason is known for the rest. That table furnishes V, J and clone size, whereas the DNA furnished D and trimming. The sample records 150,000 or so clones, just over 85% of which are singletons. The ten most abundant clones make up approximately 2.2% of the sample. Deletion took 10 bases off V and 0 bases off J, with a span of 12 bases between the germline ends. The CDR3 goes from the cysteine to the phenylalanine over 13 residues. Only the CDR3 portion is preserved as DNA: 39 bases, with reading frame beginning at the first base. CDR1 and CDR2, per the germline V gene (reference sequence), are MNHNY and SVGAGI.

The TCR originated in a human donor in good health. The chain employs TRBV6-6 and TRBJ1-1, with the D gene uncertain. The sample taken for sequencing was PBMCs. The base sequence is TGTGCCACCCGTATCGGTATGAACACTGAAGCTTTCTTT. Its protein reads: CATRIGMNTEAFF.